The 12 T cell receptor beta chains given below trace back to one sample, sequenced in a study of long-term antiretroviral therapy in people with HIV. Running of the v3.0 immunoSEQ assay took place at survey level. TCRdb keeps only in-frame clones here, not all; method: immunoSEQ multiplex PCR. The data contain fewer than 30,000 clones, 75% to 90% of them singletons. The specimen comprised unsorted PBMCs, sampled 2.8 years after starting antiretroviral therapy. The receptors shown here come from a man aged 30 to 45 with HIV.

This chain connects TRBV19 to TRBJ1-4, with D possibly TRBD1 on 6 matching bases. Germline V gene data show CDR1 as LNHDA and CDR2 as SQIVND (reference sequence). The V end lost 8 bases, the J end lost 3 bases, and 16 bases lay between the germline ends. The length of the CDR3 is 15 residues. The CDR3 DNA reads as TGTGCCAGTCGACCATTGGACAGCGCTAATGAAAAACTGTTTTTT. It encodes CASRPLDSANEKLFF.

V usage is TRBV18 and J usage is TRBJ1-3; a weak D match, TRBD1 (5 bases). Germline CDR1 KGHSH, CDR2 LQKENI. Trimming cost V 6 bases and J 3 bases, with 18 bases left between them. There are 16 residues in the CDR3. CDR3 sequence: CASSERGTTLGNTIYF. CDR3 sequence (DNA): TGTGCCAGCTCTGAGCGGGGGACCACCCTTGGAAACACCATATATTTT.

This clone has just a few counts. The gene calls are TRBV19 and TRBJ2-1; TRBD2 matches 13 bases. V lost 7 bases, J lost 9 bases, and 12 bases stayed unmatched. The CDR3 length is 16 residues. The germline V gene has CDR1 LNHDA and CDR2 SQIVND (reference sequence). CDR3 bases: TGTGCCAGTAAACCGCCCCGACTAGCGGGAGGAAGTGAGCAGTTCTTC. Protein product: CASKPPRLAGGSEQFF.

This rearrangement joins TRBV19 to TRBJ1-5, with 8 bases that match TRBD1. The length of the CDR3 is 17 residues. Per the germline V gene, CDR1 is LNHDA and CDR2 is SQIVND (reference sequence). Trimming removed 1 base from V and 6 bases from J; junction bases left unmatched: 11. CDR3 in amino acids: CASSIGDRGGGSQPQHF. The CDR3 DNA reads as TGTGCCAGTAGTATAGGCGACAGGGGAGGTGGTAGTCAGCCCCAGCATTTT. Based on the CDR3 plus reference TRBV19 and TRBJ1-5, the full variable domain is DGGITQSPKYLFRKEGQNVTLSCEQNLNHDAMYWYRQDPGQGLRLIYYSQIVNDFQKGDIAEGYSVSREKKESFPLTVTSAQKNPTAFYLCASSIGDRGGGSQPQHFGDGTRLSIL.

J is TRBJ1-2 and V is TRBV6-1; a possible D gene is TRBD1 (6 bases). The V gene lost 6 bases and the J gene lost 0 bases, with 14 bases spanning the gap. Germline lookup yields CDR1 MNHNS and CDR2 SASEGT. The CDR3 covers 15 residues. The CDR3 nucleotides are TGTGCCAGCAGGCAGGACAGTTTCTCTAACTATGGCTACACCTTC. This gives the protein CASRQDSFSNYGYTF.

CDR3 sequence (DNA): TGTGCCAGCAGCCCTCGGTTGGCCCATGGGGGCAATGAGCAGTTCTTC. It encodes CASSPRLAHGGNEQFF. V usage is TRBV7-8 and J usage is TRBJ2-1; D may correspond to TRBD1 or TRBD2 (5 bases each). V was pared by 5 bases and J by 6 bases, with 20 bases between. Germline loops: CDR1 SGHVS, CDR2 FQNEAQ. The CDR3 is made up of 16 amino acids. The variable domain in full, completed from reference TRBV7-8 and TRBJ2-1, reads GAGVSQSPRYKVAKRGQDVALRCDPISGHVSLFWYQQALGQGPEFLTYFQNEAQLDKSGLPSDRFFAERPEGSVSTLKIQRTQQEDSAVYLCASSPRLAHGGNEQFFGPGTRLTVL.

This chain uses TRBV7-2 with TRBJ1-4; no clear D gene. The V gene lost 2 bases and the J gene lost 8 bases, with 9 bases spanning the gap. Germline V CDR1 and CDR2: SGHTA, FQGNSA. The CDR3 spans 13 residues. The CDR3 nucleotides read TGTGCCAGCAGCTTATCTTCAGGCGAAAAACTGTTTTTT. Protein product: CASSLSSGEKLFF.

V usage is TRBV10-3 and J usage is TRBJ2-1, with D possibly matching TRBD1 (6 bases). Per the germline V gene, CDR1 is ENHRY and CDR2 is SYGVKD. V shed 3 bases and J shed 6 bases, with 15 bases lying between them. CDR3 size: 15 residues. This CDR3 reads CAISDGEDSFNEQFF. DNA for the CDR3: TGTGCCATCAGTGATGGAGAGGACAGTTTCAATGAGCAGTTCTTC.

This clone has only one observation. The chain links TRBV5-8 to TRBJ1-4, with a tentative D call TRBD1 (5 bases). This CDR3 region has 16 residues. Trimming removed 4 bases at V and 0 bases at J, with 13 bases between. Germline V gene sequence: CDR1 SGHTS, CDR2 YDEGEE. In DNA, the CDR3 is TGTGCCAGCAGCATGGGACGGTACTCAACTAATGAAAAACTGTTTTTT. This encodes CASSMGRYSTNEKLFF.

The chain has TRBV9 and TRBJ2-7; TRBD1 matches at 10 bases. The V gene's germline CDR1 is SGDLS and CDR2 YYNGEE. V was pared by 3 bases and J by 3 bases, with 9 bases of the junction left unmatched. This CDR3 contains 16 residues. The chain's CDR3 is CASSEGQGYGGYEQYF. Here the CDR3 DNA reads TGTGCCAGCAGCGAGGGACAGGGGTACGGGGGCTACGAGCAGTACTTC. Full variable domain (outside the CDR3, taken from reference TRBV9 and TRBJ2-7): DSGVTQTPKHLITATGQRVTLRCSPRSGDLSVYWYQQSLDQGLQFLIQYYNGEERAKGNILERFSAQQFPDLHSELNLSSLELGDSALYFCASSEGQGYGGYEQYFGPGTRLTVT.

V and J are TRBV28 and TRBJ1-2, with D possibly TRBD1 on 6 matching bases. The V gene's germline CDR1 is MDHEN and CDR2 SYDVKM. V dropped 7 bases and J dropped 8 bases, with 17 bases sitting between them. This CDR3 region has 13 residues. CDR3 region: CASTPGGGRGYTF. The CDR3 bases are TGTGCCAGCACCCCCGGTGGGGGGCGAGGCTACACCTTC.

The CDR3, as DNA: TGTGCCAGCAGTGCGGAACAGAACACCGGGGAGCTGTTTTTT. The encoded protein is CASSAEQNTGELFF. The V and J genes are TRBV2 and TRBJ2-2; D not certain. Deletions cut 4 bases from V and 1 base from J, with 7 bases between. This CDR3 is 14 amino acids long. Germline loops: CDR1 SNHLY, CDR2 FYNNEI.